This T cell receptor (beta chain) was identified in a study of Ad26.COV2.S vaccination and SARS-CoV-2 variants. Across the study: The study gave Ad26.COV2.S intramuscularly, once or twice 56 days apart. Study-wide results and limits: Total responses of T cells may have been underestimated by the analyses of TCR breadth and depth.

This CDR3 region has 12 residues. V gave up 3 bases and J gave up 4 bases, with 7 bases separating them. Germline V CDR1 and CDR2: GTSNPN, SVGIG (reference sequence). Stated treatment: roughly 20 received Ad26.COV2.S at low or high dose, single or two shots; 5 received placebo; per-sample allocation not given. Repertoires come from day 63 after the first vaccine or placebo injection. The individual, an adult aged 18-55 years, was a donor in Boston. Clones were read by immunoSEQ multiplex PCR, and TCRdb kept only the in-frame ones, dropping some. The sample includes about 680,000 clones, 89% of them seen just once. Note on this clone: Its antigen is not known.

This receptor was obtained from a person between 18 and 65 years old who received the Ad26.COV2.S COVID-19 vaccine or a placebo. The chain recombines TRBV30 with TRBJ2-1; no clear D. The sequences come from peripheral blood, collected in a trial of Ad26.COV2.S vaccine versus placebo. The CDR3 here is CAWRNLYNEQFF. Here the CDR3 DNA reads TGTGCCTGGAGGAACCTGTACAATGAGCAGTTCTTC.